Each of the 9 T cell receptor beta chains below was sequenced from the same sample in a study of shared clonotypes between healthy human individuals. Profiling relied on immunoSEQ multiplex PCR, and the TCRdb table lists in-frame clones only, not all of them. This table has 2 million to 3 million clones, roughly 93% appearing once. The sequenced sample consisted of naive CD4+ T cells from PBMCs. Sample subset: CD45RA+ positively selected. Every receptor here comes from a young man in good health. Some clones in this sample may be carry-over from other donors' samples.

The rearrangement uses TRBV2 and TRBJ1-2, with D tentatively TRBD1 (5 bases). This CDR3 contains 13 residues. Germline CDR1 SNHLY, CDR2 FYNNEI. Trimming cost V 8 bases and J 4 bases, with 14 bases left between them. The CDR3 region has the DNA TGTGCCAGCCTAGTTGGGGGAGTCTATGGCTACACCTTC. Its protein product is CASLVGGVYGYTF.

The chain carries TRBV25-1 and TRBJ1-2; 7 bases line up with TRBD1. V was clipped by 4 bases and J by 4 bases; unmatched bases: 3. Looked up from germline, CDR1 is MGHDK and CDR2 is SYGVNS. The CDR3 is made up of 13 amino acids. The CDR3 DNA reads as TGTGCCAGCAGTGCGGGACAGATCTATGGCTACACCTTC. This gives the protein CASSAGQIYGYTF.

The chain carries TRBV5-1 and TRBJ1-3, with 7 bases aligning to TRBD1. Germline V gene lookup returns CDR1 SGHRS and CDR2 YFSETQ. V dropped 3 bases and J dropped 0; count of bases not matched to a gene: 6. This CDR3 has 16 amino acids. The CDR3 DNA reads TGCGCCAGCAGCTCGGGACAGATGAGCTCTGGAAACACCATATATTTT. Encoded protein: CASSSGQMSSGNTIYF.

The J gene is TRBJ1-4, the V gene TRBV7-2, with D possibly being TRBD1 (6 bases). CDR1 SGHTA and CDR2 FQGNSA come from the germline V gene. CDR3 size: 17 residues. The V end was cut by 3 bases, the J end by 1 base, with 15 bases between. Here the CDR3 reads CASSLRRGNGTNEKLFF. In DNA, the CDR3 is TGTGCCAGCAGCTTGAGGAGGGGGAACGGAACTAATGAAAAACTGTTTTTT. Looking up the rest from reference TRBV7-2 and TRBJ1-4 gives the full variable domain: GAGVSQSPSNKVTEKGKDVELRCDPISGHTALYWYRQSLGQGLEFLIYFQGNSAPDKSGLPSDRFSAERTGGSVSTLTIQRTQQEDSAVYLCASSLRRGNGTNEKLFFGSGTQLSVL.

The CDR3 sequence: CASSQGAGTNEKLFF. In DNA form, the CDR3 reads TGTGCCAGCAGTCAGGGCGCAGGTACTAATGAAAAACTGTTTTTT. The chain uses TRBV6-4 and TRBJ1-4; a weak D match, TRBD1 (5 bases). With 5 bases removed from V and 2 bases from J, the gap between germline ends came to 12 bases. This CDR3 is built from 15 residues. Germline-derived CDR1 and CDR2 are MRHNA and SNTAGT.

The gene calls are TRBV9 and TRBJ2-7, with 9 bases fitting TRBD1. V was pared by 3 bases and J by 7 bases, with 14 bases of the junction left unmatched. In germline, CDR1 is SGDLS, CDR2 YYNGEE. The CDR3 is 16 amino acids. CDR3 bases: TGTGCCAGCAGCGAATCCGGGACAGGGCTTTCGGGAGAGCAGTACTTC. As protein: CASSESGTGLSGEQYF. Together with reference TRBV9 and TRBJ2-7, the CDR3 gives the full variable domain: DSGVTQTPKHLITATGQRVTLRCSPRSGDLSVYWYQQSLDQGLQFLIQYYNGEERAKGNILERFSAQQFPDLHSELNLSSLELGDSALYFCASSESGTGLSGEQYFGPGTRLTVT.

This chain connects TRBV5-1 to TRBJ2-1; D is undetermined. The germline V and J ends were trimmed by 2 bases and 9 bases, with 15 bases remaining between them. Per germline, CDR1 SGHRS and CDR2 YFSETQ. The CDR3 is 14 amino acids. CDR3 residues: CASSFGGSGGEQFF. The CDR3 coding sequence is TGCGCCAGCAGCTTTGGCGGTTCGGGTGGTGAGCAGTTCTTC.

This clone was picked up one time. The chain employs TRBV28 and TRBJ2-7; D uncertain. V dropped 2 bases and J dropped 3 bases, with 14 bases sitting between them. The CDR3 sequence is 15 residues long. Germline values: CDR1 MDHEN, CDR2 SYDVKM. CDR3 coding DNA: TGTGCCAGCAGTTTAGACCCAGCGAAGGGCTACGAGCAGTACTTC. Translating it yields CASSLDPAKGYEQYF. The whole variable domain, remainder taken from reference TRBV28 and TRBJ2-7, is DVKVTQSSRYLVKRTGEKVFLECVQDMDHENMFWYRQDPGLGLRLIYFSYDVKMKEKGDIPEGYSVSREKKERFSLILESASTNQTSMYLCASSLDPAKGYEQYFGPGTRLTVT.

This clone was seen a few times. The V and J genes are TRBV5-1 and TRBJ1-1; a possible D gene is TRBD1 (5 bases). Germline V gene sequence: CDR1 SGHRS, CDR2 YFSETQ. This CDR3 is 12 amino acids long. Trimming stripped 4 bases from V and 8 bases from J, with 12 bases between. Here the CDR3 reads CASSPREGEAFF. Written as DNA, the CDR3 is TGCGCCAGCAGCCCGAGGGAGGGGGAAGCTTTCTTT. Combining the CDR3 with reference TRBV5-1 and TRBJ1-1 gives the whole variable domain KAGVTQTPRYLIKTRGQQVTLSCSPISGHRSVSWYQQTPGQGLQFLFEYFSETQRNKGNFPGRFSGRQFSNSRSEMNVSTLELGDSALYLCASSPREGEAFFGQGTRLTVV.